These T cell receptor beta chains were read from a single sample in a study of OX40 agonist ivuxolimab in advanced cancers. Libraries were prepared by immunoSEQ multiplex PCR; TCRdb keeps only in-frame clonotypes and omits some of them. The sample holds over 40,000 clones, around 87% seen once. The sample was CD4+ or CD8+ T cells sorted from blood, taken in a trial of the OX40 agonist ivuxolimab. These receptors were collected from an adult with an advanced solid tumor such as melanoma, head and neck, liver or kidney cancer. CDR3s include the opening cysteine and the closing phenylalanine or tryptophan. D genes are given only for firm matches. Size is stated for part of the rows, as once, few or many counts, or as a class when the clone is expanded.

clone size,J gene,D gene,V gene,CDR3 length,CDR3 DNA,CDR3 protein
-,TRBJ2-5,TRBD2,TRBV5-4,15,TGTGCCAGCAGCCACTATAGCGGGAGGGATGAGACCCAGTACTTC,CASSHYSGRDETQYF
-,TRBJ1-2,-,TRBV6-4,12,TGTGCCAACAAAGGGGAGGACTATGGCTACACCTTC,CANKGEDYGYTF
once,TRBJ2-1,TRBD2,TRBV6-5,15,TGTGCCAGCAGTTACCGAGCGGGAGTCTCCAATGAGCAGTTCTTC,CASSYRAGVSNEQFF
-,TRBJ2-7,-,TRBV6-5,15,TGTGCCAGCAACCCCCAAGGGTGGAACCCCTACGAGCAGTACTTC,CASNPQGWNPYEQYF
-,TRBJ1-2,-,TRBV29-1,16,TGCAGCGTTGTGGTGCAGGGGTCCCCACTTAACTATGGCTACACCTTC,CSVVVQGSPLNYGYTF
-,TRBJ1-4,-,TRBV18,15,TGTGCCAGCTCACCTCCCTGGGGGGAGAGCGAAAAACTGTTTTTT,CASSPPWGESEKLFF
-,TRBJ2-7,-,TRBV11-3,15,TGTGCCAGCAGCTTAGTTCCTGGGGAGGACTACGAGCAGTACTTC,CASSLVPGEDYEQYF
-,TRBJ2-5,-,TRBV25-1,14,TGTGCCAGCAGTGAAGAGGGTTCACAAGAGACCCAGTACTTC,CASSEEGSQETQYF
-,TRBJ2-5,TRBD1,TRBV19,14,TGTGCCACCGGTGGGACAGGGGCTGGGGAGACCCAGTACTTC,CATGGTGAGETQYF
-,TRBJ2-3,-,TRBV19,16,TGTGCCAGTAGTGCTACGAGGGCCCGGGGCACAGATACGCAGTATTTT,CASSATRARGTDTQYF
-,TRBJ2-1,-,TRBV30,16,TGTGCCTGGAGTGACCGGGACACCAAAGGGATAAATGAGCAGTTCTTC,CAWSDRDTKGINEQFF
-,TRBJ2-7,-,TRBV7-2,16,TGTGCCAGCAGCTTAGTAGGGGCCACTAGCCCGCGCGAGCAGCACTTC,CASSLVGATSPREQHF
-,TRBJ2-7,-,TRBV5-4,14,TGTGCCAGCAGCTTGGGACGGCCCCTTTACGAGCAGTACTTC,CASSLGRPLYEQYF
once,TRBJ1-2,-,TRBV25-1,15,TGTGCCAGCAGTGGCACAGAGACTTACAACTATGGCTACACCTTC,CASSGTETYNYGYTF
-,TRBJ1-2,-,TRBV30,12,TGTGCCTGGAGTAAGGACCTTGCAGGCTACACCTTC,CAWSKDLAGYTF
-,TRBJ2-3,-,TRBV9,14,TGTGCCAGCAGCGCAGACCCTAGCACAGATACGCAGTATTTT,CASSADPSTDTQYF